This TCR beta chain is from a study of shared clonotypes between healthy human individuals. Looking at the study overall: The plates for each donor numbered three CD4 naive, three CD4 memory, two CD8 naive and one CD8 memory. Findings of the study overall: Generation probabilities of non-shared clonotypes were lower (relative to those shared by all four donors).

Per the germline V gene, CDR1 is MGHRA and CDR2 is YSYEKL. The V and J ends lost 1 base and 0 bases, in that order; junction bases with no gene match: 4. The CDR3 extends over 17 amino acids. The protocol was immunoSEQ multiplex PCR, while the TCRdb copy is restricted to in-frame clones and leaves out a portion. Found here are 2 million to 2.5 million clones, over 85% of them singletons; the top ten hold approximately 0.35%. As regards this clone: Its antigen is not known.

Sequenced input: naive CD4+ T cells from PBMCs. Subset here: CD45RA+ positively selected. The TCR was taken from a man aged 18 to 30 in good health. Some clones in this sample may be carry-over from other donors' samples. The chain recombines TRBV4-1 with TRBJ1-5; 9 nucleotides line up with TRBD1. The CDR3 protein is CASSQGGQGNSNQPQHF. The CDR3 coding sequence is TGCGCCAGCAGCCAAGGAGGACAGGGGAATAGCAATCAGCCCCAGCATTTT.